These 12 T cell receptor beta chains were all obtained from the same sample, sequenced in a study of blood T cells in healthy people across ages. Together with a sample-barcoded 5' primer, a J-beta primer mix was included in a second PCR lasting about 6 to 11 cycles. TCRdb itself ran the 5' RACE reads through MiXCR, one entry per CDR3 protein. The sample includes about 780,000 distinct CDR3 sequences, less than 80% of them seen just once. Material: blood. These TCRs come from a man aged 30 to 39 in good health.

This clonotype was seen a handful of times. CDR3 region: CSATGRRSYEQYF. The CDR3 DNA sequence: TGCAGTGCTACAGGGAGGAGGTCCTACGAGCAGTACTTC. The gene calls are TRBV20-1 and TRBJ2-7, with D perhaps matching TRBD2 (6 bases). V dropped 4 bases and J dropped 1 base, with 11 bases sitting between them. The length of the CDR3 is 13 residues. Germline V gives CDR1 DFQATT, CDR2 SNEGSKA (reference sequence).

V usage is TRBV7-6 and J usage is TRBJ2-1; 8 bases agree with TRBD1. V lost 1 base, J lost 1 base, and 3 bases stayed unmatched. The CDR3 is made up of 16 amino acids. The V gene's germline CDR1 is SGHVS and CDR2 FNYEAQ. The CDR3 coding sequence is TGTGCCAGCAGCTTAGTTAGACAGGGGTCCTACAATGAGCAGTTCTTC. This gives the protein CASSLVRQGSYNEQFF.

This clonotype was observed a single time. The V and J genes are TRBV4-3 and TRBJ2-1, with D unresolved. The V and J ends lost 0 bases and 7 bases respectively, with 7 bases between them. Germline CDR1 reads LGHNA; CDR2 reads YSLEER. This CDR3 has 13 residues. CDR3 region: CASSQEVGNEQFF. CDR3 sequence (DNA): TGCGCCAGCAGCCAAGAAGTGGGGAATGAGCAGTTCTTC.

This clonotype was counted only a few times. The V call is TRBV12-3 or TRBV12-4, the J call TRBJ1-6, with D hard to call. CDR3 length: 10 amino acids. V was pared by 10 bases and J by 12 bases, with 10 bases between. In DNA, the CDR3 is TGTGCCATCCAAAACCTACCCCTCCACTTT. Its protein is CAIQNLPLHF.

CDR3 amino acids: CATSSGNEQYF. CDR3 nucleotide sequence: TGTGCCACCAGTTCCGGCAATGAGCAGTACTTC. The chain employs TRBV24-1 and TRBJ2-5; D remains ambiguous. The CDR3 runs to 11 residues. Germline lookup yields CDR1 KGHDR and CDR2 SFDVKD. Trimming took 6 bases from V and 11 from J, leaving 12 bases between them.

The V gene is TRBV15, the J gene TRBJ2-1; D unclear. The CDR3 consists of 13 residues. CDR1 LNHNV and CDR2 YYDKDF come from the germline V gene (reference sequence). The V end was cut by 4 bases, the J end by 6 bases, with 10 bases between. CDR3 amino acids: CATSTVPPNEQFF. In nucleotides, the CDR3 is TGTGCCACCAGCACCGTGCCCCCCAATGAGCAGTTCTTC.

The chain uses TRBV5-1 and TRBJ2-5; D not certain. Trimming stripped 7 bases from V and 5 bases from J, with 18 bases between. The CDR3 contains 14 residues. Germline CDR1 is SGHRS and CDR2 is YFSETQ. CDR3 in amino acids: CASGNAGVGETQYF. The CDR3 DNA reads TGCGCCAGCGGAAATGCTGGCGTAGGGGAGACCCAGTACTTC.

The V gene is TRBV5-5, the J gene TRBJ2-1; the D is unclear. CDR3 length equals 10 residues. V gave up 6 bases and J gave up 9 bases, with 7 bases separating them. CDR1 is SGHKS, CDR2 YYEKEE, per germline (reference sequence). DNA of the CDR3: TGTGCCAGCATGAAGACTGAGCAGTTCTTC. This encodes CASMKTEQFF.

The chain carries TRBV29-1 and TRBJ2-1, with 9 bases lining up with TRBD2. Germline V gene data show CDR1 as SQVTM and CDR2 as ANQGSEA. V trimming: 7 bases; J trimming: 5 bases; junction bases outside the gene matches: 15. CDR3 size: 16 residues. CDR3 protein: CSAQGWERGANNEQFF. The CDR3 coding sequence is TGCAGCGCCCAAGGCTGGGAGCGGGGGGCAAACAATGAGCAGTTCTTC.

The chain is built from TRBV4-3 and TRBJ2-5; D is unresolved. CDR1 and CDR2 from the germline V gene are LGHNA and YSLEER. The V gene lost 0 bases and the J gene lost 2 bases, with 10 bases spanning the gap. CDR3 length: 15 residues. CDR3 residues: CASSQEGAQQETQYF. CDR3 in DNA: TGCGCCAGCAGCCAAGAGGGCGCCCAACAAGAGACCCAGTACTTC.

This rearrangement joins TRBV6-2 or TRBV6-3 to TRBJ1-5; TRBD1 might be the D (6 bases). Germline V gene lookup returns CDR1 MNHEY and CDR2 SVGEGT. The ends were cut back, 7 bases at V and 7 bases at J, with 17 bases in the middle. The CDR3 contains 14 residues. CDR3 sequence reads: CASTDYRAGQPQHF. CDR3 nucleotide sequence: TGTGCCAGCACCGATTACAGGGCCGGACAGCCCCAGCATTTT.

This clonotype was counted between two and nine times. V usage is TRBV2 and J usage is TRBJ2-3; D is perhaps TRBD2 (6 bases). V was trimmed by 5 bases and J by 4 bases, leaving 13 bases between them. From germline, CDR1 is SNHLY and CDR2 FYNNEI. This CDR3 comprises 14 residues. The CDR3 loop reads CASSPGLHPDTQYF. The CDR3, as DNA: TGTGCCAGCAGTCCGGGACTTCACCCAGATACGCAGTATTTT.